Listed below are T cell receptor beta chains from one sample, sequenced in a study of T cell responses to AZD1222 COVID-19 vaccine. Profiling relied on immunoSEQ multiplex PCR, and the TCRdb table lists in-frame clones only, not all of them. The sample lists fewer than 110,000 clones; roughly nine tenths were seen once. The source material was peripheral blood, sampled on day 0 of AZD1222 vaccination. Every receptor here comes from an adult in good health. The CDR3 runs from the conserved cysteine through the conserved F or W. The D gene is left open where the match is weak. Part of the rows lack a size; the others show once, few, many or a class for expanded clones.

size: NA
V: TRBV19
D: TRBD1
J: TRBJ1-5
DNA: TGTGCCAGTCGGGACAGGAGAGGTTTGGGTCAGCCCCAGCATTTT
CDR3: CASRDRRGLGQPQHF

size: NA
V: TRBV6-2/TRBV6-3
D: TRBD2
J: TRBJ2-7
DNA: TGTGCCAGCAGTTTCGGTAGCGGGAGTTACGAGCAGTACTTC
CDR3: CASSFGSGSYEQYF

size: NA
V: TRBV15
D: TRBD2
J: TRBJ2-3
DNA: TGTGCCACCAGCAGAACCCGGGGGGGGAGCACAGATACGCAGTATTTT
CDR3: CATSRTRGGSTDTQYF

size: few
V: TRBV19
D: NA
J: TRBJ2-2
DNA: TGTGCCAGTAGTGCGGGCCCGCAGCTGTTTTTT
CDR3: CASSAGPQLFF

size: few
V: TRBV7-9
D: TRBD1
J: TRBJ1-1
DNA: TGTGCCAGCAGTAAGGGACAGGGGAACACTGAAGCTTTCTTT
CDR3: CASSKGQGNTEAFF

size: NA
V: TRBV3-1/TRBV3-2
D: TRBD2
J: TRBJ2-2
DNA: TGTGCCAGCAGTATAGGGACTAGCGGGAGTTTGAAGGCCGGGGAGCTGTTTTTT
CDR3: CASSIGTSGSLKAGELFF

size: NA
V: TRBV18
D: TRBD1
J: TRBJ2-7
DNA: TGTGCCAGCTCACCGGGGACAGGGGTTGCCGAGCAGTACTTC
CDR3: CASSPGTGVAEQYF

size: once
V: TRBV3-1/TRBV3-2
D: TRBD1
J: TRBJ1-1
DNA: TGTGCCAGCAGTGGGACAGTGAACACTGAAGCTTTCTTT
CDR3: CASSGTVNTEAFF

size: NA
V: TRBV3-1/TRBV3-2
D: TRBD2
J: TRBJ2-7
DNA: TGTGCCAGCAGCCCTTGGGGGACTAGCGGGAGGGAGGAGCAGTACTTC
CDR3: CASSPWGTSGREEQYF

size: NA
V: TRBV7-2
D: TRBD1
J: TRBJ1-5
DNA: TGTGCCAGCAGCTTAGCCGGGACAGGGTACAATCAGCCCCAGCATTTT
CDR3: CASSLAGTGYNQPQHF

size: NA
V: TRBV11-3
D: NA
J: TRBJ2-2
DNA: TGTGCCAGCAGCTTCTACAGGCCAGACACCGGGGAGCTGTTTTTT
CDR3: CASSFYRPDTGELFF